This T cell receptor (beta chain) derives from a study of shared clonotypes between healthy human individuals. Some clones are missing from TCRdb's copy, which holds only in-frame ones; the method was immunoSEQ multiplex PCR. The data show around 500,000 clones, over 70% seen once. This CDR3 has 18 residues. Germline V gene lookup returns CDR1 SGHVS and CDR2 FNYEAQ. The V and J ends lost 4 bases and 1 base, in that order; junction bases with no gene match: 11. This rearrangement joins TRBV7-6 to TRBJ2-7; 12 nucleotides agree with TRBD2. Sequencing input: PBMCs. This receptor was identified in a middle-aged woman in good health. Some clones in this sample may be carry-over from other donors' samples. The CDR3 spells CASSSGPSGRAQSYEQYF. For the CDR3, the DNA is TGTGCCAGCAGCTCGGGGCCTAGCGGGAGGGCCCAGTCCTACGAGCAGTACTTC.